These 5 T cell receptor beta chains came from one sample sequenced in a study of long-term antiretroviral therapy in people with HIV. Version v3.0 of the immunoSEQ assay was performed at survey level. Produced via immunoSEQ multiplex PCR; TCRdb's table is partial and in-frame only. This table holds about 43,000 clones, 86% found once. Sequenced here: unsorted PBMCs, sampled 0.1 years before starting antiretroviral therapy. The source is a woman aged 50 to 65 with HIV.

The chain links TRBV10-3 to TRBJ2-7, with unresolved D. CDR1 ENHRY and CDR2 SYGVKD come from the germline V gene. The CDR3 runs 12 residues. The ends were cut back, 6 bases at V and 2 bases at J, with 8 bases in the middle. The CDR3 loop is CAISEETYEQYF. The CDR3 region has the DNA TGTGCCATCAGCGAGGAAACCTACGAGCAGTACTTC.

This chain connects TRBV18 to TRBJ1-3; no reliable D call. This CDR3 has 15 residues. Germline V lookup: CDR1 KGHSH, CDR2 LQKENI. Trimming took off 1 base at V and 0 bases at J, with 7 bases between the two ends. CDR3 loop: CASSPRSLSGNTIYF. CDR3 nucleotides: TGTGCCAGCTCACCACGCAGTCTCTCTGGAAACACCATATATTTT.

This clone appeared once. V usage is TRBV30 and J usage is TRBJ1-3; no reliable D call. The CDR3 covers 13 residues. Trimming stripped 0 bases from V and 3 bases from J, with 6 bases between. Per the germline V gene, CDR1 is GTSNPN and CDR2 is SVGIG (reference sequence). CDR3 region: CAWSVQIGNTIYF. The CDR3 DNA reads as TGTGCCTGGAGTGTGCAGATTGGAAACACCATATATTTT.

As DNA, the CDR3 is TGTGCCAGCAGTAATGCAGGGTCAGCTGAAAAACTGTTTTTT. The encoded protein is CASSNAGSAEKLFF. The V call is TRBV6-6, the J call TRBJ1-4, with TRBD1 as a possible D gene (5 bases). The CDR3 totals 14 residues. V lost 5 bases and J lost 7, with 14 bases in between. Germline CDR1 reads MNHNY; CDR2 reads SVGAGI (reference sequence).

The rearrangement joins TRBV2 to TRBJ2-4; TRBD1 agrees at 7 bases. Losses at the gene ends were 3 bases for V and 0 bases for J; bases not matched to a gene: 8. CDR1 is SNHLY, CDR2 FYNNEI, per germline. The CDR3 consists of 17 residues. CDR3 region: CASSDYRGNLAKNIQYF. As DNA, the CDR3 is TGTGCCAGCAGTGATTACAGGGGCAATCTAGCCAAAAACATTCAGTACTTC.